Listed here are 22 T cell receptor beta chains from one sample, sequenced in a study of cytomegalovirus exposure and HLA in healthy donors. Primers included in the PCR were 60 Vbeta and 13 Jbeta primers. Some clones are missing from TCRdb's copy, which holds only in-frame ones; the method was immunoSEQ multiplex PCR. This sample yields some 200,000 clones, of which about 80% are seen a single time; 0.55% to 0.7% belongs to the top ten. The sample consisted of PBMCs. The receptors shown here come from a woman aged 40 to 50 in good health and CMV-seronegative.

The chain combines TRBV7-9 with TRBJ2-1; D is perhaps TRBD1 (7 bases). From germline, CDR1 is SEHNR and CDR2 FQNEAQ (reference sequence). The V end was cut by 0 bases, the J end by 11 bases, with 11 bases between. This CDR3 comprises 13 residues. As DNA, the CDR3 is TGTGCCAGCAGCTTAGCAGGGGGCGGGAAGCAGTTCTTC. Protein: CASSLAGGGKQFF.

The V call is TRBV9, the J call TRBJ2-5; tentative D call: TRBD2 (6 bases). Per germline, CDR1 SGDLS and CDR2 YYNGEE. This CDR3 is built from 17 residues. Trimming left V 1 base short and J 2 bases short, with 18 bases between. The CDR3 nucleotides are TGTGCCAGCAGCGTATCCCCTGCGGGGCTATTACAAGAGACCCAGTACTTC. It yields the protein CASSVSPAGLLQETQYF.

The chain links TRBV2 to TRBJ2-1; TRBD1 matches at 9 bases. With V trimmed by 6 bases and J by 7 bases, 10 bases remained unmatched. The CDR3 is 15 residues long. Germline-derived CDR1 and CDR2 are SNHLY and FYNNEI. The CDR3 protein is CASRRDGTGTNEQFF. Written as DNA, the CDR3 is TGTGCCAGCAGACGCGACGGGACAGGGACTAATGAGCAGTTCTTC.

This sequence joins TRBV6-5 and TRBJ1-5, with a possible D match to TRBD1 (5 bases). The length of the CDR3 is 13 residues. CDR1 is MNHEY, CDR2 SVGAGI, per germline. V dropped 6 bases and J dropped 7 bases, with 13 bases sitting between them. The CDR3 bases are TGTGCCAGCAGCTCAGGGAGGGAGCAGCCCCAGCATTTT. Translated, it gives CASSSGREQPQHF.

The chain uses TRBV7-2 and TRBJ2-5, with TRBD2 identical over 10 bases. The CDR3 is 17 residues long. V lost 1 base and J lost 4; bases outside the gene matches: 9. The germline gives CDR1 SGHTA, CDR2 FQGNSA. The CDR3 bases are TGTGCCAGCAGCTTAGACCTAGCGGGGGCCCGAAGAGAGACCCAGTACTTC. Translation: CASSLDLAGARRETQYF.

This chain connects TRBV19 to TRBJ1-1; a weak D match, TRBD1 (5 bases). This CDR3 spans 15 amino acids. Trimming took off 10 bases at V and 0 bases at J, with 18 bases between the two ends. The germline V gene has CDR1 LNHDA and CDR2 SQIVND (reference sequence). CDR3 nucleotide sequence: TGTGCCACCGGGTCCGGGGGGTTCATGAACACTGAAGCTTTCTTT. Protein sequence: CATGSGGFMNTEAFF.

This sequence joins TRBV5-6 and TRBJ1-2; D remains unclear. Germline V gives CDR1 SGHDT, CDR2 YYEEEE. V was trimmed by 2 bases and J by 7 bases, leaving 9 bases between them. CDR3 length equals 12 residues. The CDR3 coding sequence is TGTGCCAGCAGCTTTTCCGACACTGGCTACACCTTC. As protein: CASSFSDTGYTF.

This clone was seen once. J is TRBJ1-6 and V is TRBV15; TRBD1 matches 8 bases. V dropped 5 bases and J dropped 5; count of bases not matched to a gene: 5. Germline V gene data show CDR1 as LNHNV and CDR2 as YYDKDF (reference sequence). The CDR3 extends over 15 amino acids. The CDR3, as DNA: TGTGCCACCAGCCCCCGACAGGGGAATAATTCACCCCTCCACTTT. Amino acid sequence: CATSPRQGNNSPLHF. Complete variable domain (other parts from reference TRBV15 and TRBJ1-6): DAMVIQNPRYQVTQFGKPVTLSCSQTLNHNVMYWYQQKSSQAPKLLFHYYDKDFNNEADTPDNFQSRRPNTSFCFLDIRSPGLGDTAMYLCATSPRQGNNSPLHFGNGTRLTVT.

The rearrangement uses TRBV28 and TRBJ1-4; tentatively, D is TRBD1 (6 bases). Germline V gene sequence: CDR1 MDHEN, CDR2 SYDVKM. The CDR3 is made up of 14 amino acids. Trimming shortened V by 4 bases and J by 3 bases, and 9 bases separated the two germline ends. The CDR3 here is CASSSGGSNEKLFF. The CDR3 bases are TGTGCCAGCAGTTCGGGGGGCTCTAATGAAAAACTGTTTTTT. The variable domain in full, completed from reference TRBV28 and TRBJ1-4, reads DVKVTQSSRYLVKRTGEKVFLECVQDMDHENMFWYRQDPGLGLRLIYFSYDVKMKEKGDIPEGYSVSREKKERFSLILESASTNQTSMYLCASSSGGSNEKLFFGSGTQLSVL.

This clone was detected once. This chain joins TRBV5-1 and TRBJ1-1; 7 bases are a match to TRBD1. Trimming at V came to 2 bases and at J to 5 bases, leaving 6 bases not matched to a gene. This CDR3 has 14 residues. From germline, CDR1 is SGHRS and CDR2 YFSETQ. The CDR3 here is CASSLDRAGTEAFF. The DNA of the CDR3 is TGCGCCAGCAGCTTAGACAGGGCGGGGACTGAAGCTTTCTTT.

This clone was observed a handful of times. The rearrangement links TRBV19 to TRBJ1-1; D is uncertain. CDR3 length: 13 residues. Germline V gene data show CDR1 as LNHDA and CDR2 as SQIVND (reference sequence). The V end lost 4 bases, the J end lost 4 bases, and 10 bases lay between the germline ends. In DNA, the CDR3 is TGTGCCAGTAGTACCCCCCAGCGCACTGAAGCTTTCTTT. Its translation is CASSTPQRTEAFF. The variable domain in full, with the rest retrieved from reference TRBV19 and TRBJ1-1, is DGGITQSPKYLFRKEGQNVTLSCEQNLNHDAMYWYRQDPGQGLRLIYYSQIVNDFQKGDIAEGYSVSREKKESFPLTVTSAQKNPTAFYLCASSTPQRTEAFFGQGTRLTVV.

This clone was detected once. The chain couples TRBV7-6 to TRBJ2-7, with D perhaps matching TRBD2 (5 bases). The CDR3 covers 14 residues. Trimming removed 6 bases from V and 0 bases from J, with 12 bases in between. Germline lookup yields CDR1 SGHVS and CDR2 FNYEAQ. In DNA form, the CDR3 reads TGTGCCAGCAGTCAGGACTTTAGCTCCTACGAGCAGTACTTC. Translating gives CASSQDFSSYEQYF.

The chain joins TRBV6-4 to TRBJ2-2, with 8 positions matching TRBD2. The V and J ends lost 6 bases and 5 bases, in that order; junction bases with no gene match: 5. Looked up from germline, CDR1 is MRHNA and CDR2 is SNTAGT. The length of the CDR3 is 14 residues. The CDR3 is CASSVGGETGELFF. The CDR3 coding sequence is TGTGCCAGCAGCGTCGGGGGGGAGACCGGGGAGCTGTTTTTT.

Only one count was recorded for this clone. This sequence joins TRBV5-5 and TRBJ1-2; 7 nucleotides align to TRBD1. The CDR3 consists of 13 residues. V lost 4 bases to trimming and J lost 5 bases; unmatched junction nucleotides: 5. Germline V gives CDR1 SGHKS, CDR2 YYEKEE (reference sequence). The CDR3 DNA follows: TGTGCCAGCAGCAGGGGACAGACGTATGGCTACACCTTC. Translation: CASSRGQTYGYTF.

The CDR3 region has the DNA TGTGCCAGCAGCCTTTGGGACAGCGCCTACGAGCAGTACTTC. Protein sequence: CASSLWDSAYEQYF. V usage is TRBV6-1 and J usage is TRBJ2-7; 7 bases align to TRBD1. Trimming cost V 6 bases and J 2 bases; bases outside gene matches: 7. Germline values: CDR1 MNHNS, CDR2 SASEGT. CDR3 length: 14 amino acids.

The chain carries TRBV9 and TRBJ1-4; D may be TRBD1 (6 bases). V gave up 4 bases and J gave up 5 bases, with 15 bases separating them. In germline, CDR1 is SGDLS, CDR2 YYNGEE. The CDR3 totals 15 residues. The CDR3 nucleotides are TGTGCCAGCAGCCGGCAAGGGGGTATAAATGAAAAACTGTTTTTT. Translation: CASSRQGGINEKLFF.

This chain joins TRBV2 and TRBJ1-5; 10 bases match TRBD1. This CDR3 spans 14 amino acids. CDR1 is SNHLY and CDR2 is FYNNEI in the germline V gene. V was clipped by 10 bases and J by 4 bases; unmatched bases: 7. The CDR3 region is CATRDRGPNQPQHF. CDR3 coding DNA: TGTGCCACCCGGGACAGGGGCCCGAATCAGCCCCAGCATTTT.

This chain uses TRBV30 with TRBJ2-1; D possibly corresponds to TRBD2 (6 bases). CDR1 and CDR2 (germline): GTSNPN, SVGIG (reference sequence). The CDR3 has 11 residues. The V gene lost 2 bases and the J gene lost 8 bases, with 7 bases spanning the gap. The CDR3 DNA reads as TGTGCCTGGAGTTGGGGGGATGAGCAGTTCTTC. Translating it yields CAWSWGDEQFF.

J is TRBJ1-1 and V is TRBV28, with a tentative D call TRBD1 (6 bases). The germline V gene has CDR1 MDHEN and CDR2 SYDVKM. Trimming left V 8 bases short and J 4 bases short, with 11 bases between. The CDR3 contains 12 residues. The CDR3 spells CASRLGATEAFF. CDR3 bases: TGTGCCAGCCGCCTGGGGGCCACTGAAGCTTTCTTT.

The CDR3, as DNA: TGTGCCAGCAGCTTGGGTCCGTTTGGGGAGCTGTTTTTT. Protein: CASSLGPFGELFF. The chain employs TRBV5-6 and TRBJ2-2; D is uncertain. This CDR3 is built from 13 residues. The V and J ends lost 0 bases and 8 bases respectively, with 8 bases between them. The V gene's germline CDR1 is SGHDT and CDR2 YYEEEE.

The chain has TRBV30 and TRBJ1-5; no definite D call. This CDR3 has 17 residues. Germline V lookup: CDR1 GTSNPN, CDR2 SVGIG (reference sequence). Between the trimmed V and J ends, which lost 2 bases and 1 base, there was a span of 18 bases. In nucleotides, the CDR3 is TGTGCCTGGAGTCCCCTCAACCTCGGAGTAAGCAATCAGCCCCAGCATTTT. Its translation: CAWSPLNLGVSNQPQHF.

The V and J genes are TRBV5-5 and TRBJ2-5; 9 nucleotides match TRBD1. The germline CDR1 and CDR2 sequences are SGHKS and YYEKEE (reference sequence). The CDR3 has 15 residues. V dropped 2 bases and J dropped 2; count of bases not matched to a gene: 4. DNA of the CDR3: TGTGCCAGCAGCTTCCTAGGACAGGGGCAAGAGACCCAGTACTTC. Residues: CASSFLGQGQETQYF.